One sample yielded the 30 T cell receptor beta chains listed below, sequenced in a study of blood T cell repertoires in COVID-19. The method was immunoSEQ multiplex PCR; TCRdb's version includes in-frame clones alone and lacks a portion of them. The sample yields 42,000 or so clones, roughly nine tenths seen once. The sequencing input was peripheral blood. The receptors stem from a man aged 45 to 65 with active COVID-19.

The chain has TRBV3-1 (or the pseudogene TRBV3-2) and TRBJ2-4, with 7 bases aligning to TRBD2. V trimming: 4 bases; J trimming: 8 bases; junction bases outside the gene matches: 5. Germline lookup yields CDR1 LGHDT and CDR2 YNNKEL (reference sequence). This CDR3 comprises 13 residues. The CDR3 DNA reads TGTGCCAGCAGCCTCGGGGGGAGGGACATTCAGTACTTC. Translated, it gives CASSLGGRDIQYF.

With respect to this clone: The junction departs from germline at one end; a sequencing error may be responsible. The CDR3 DNA sequence: TGCGCCAGCAGGGGGATCGACAGACCCCCACCCTTC. It yields the protein CASRGIDRPPPF. The rearrangement uses TRBV10-1 and TRBJ1-2; tentatively, D is TRBD1 (5 bases). Germline CDR1 WNHNN, CDR2 SYGVQD (reference sequence). CDR3 length: 12 residues.

The J gene is TRBJ2-7, the V gene TRBV3-1 (or the pseudogene TRBV3-2); possibly TRBD1 for D (5 bases). The CDR3 is 12 residues long. V was shortened by 3 bases and J by 5 bases, with 8 bases between the two germline ends. CDR1 and CDR2 from the germline V gene are LGHDT and YNNKEL (reference sequence). This CDR3 reads CASSHSGNEQYF. The CDR3 DNA reads as TGTGCCAGCAGCCATTCAGGGAACGAGCAGTACTTC.

This rearrangement joins TRBV11-2 to TRBJ2-1; no clear D gene. This CDR3 has 17 residues. Germline lookup yields CDR1 SGHAT and CDR2 FQNNGV. Trimming cost V 4 bases and J 0 bases, with 16 bases left between them. The CDR3 nucleotides read TGTGCCAGCAGCTCCTGGGCCCGCCCGTTCTCCTACAATGAGCAGTTCTTC. Protein: CASSSWARPFSYNEQFF.

V and J are TRBV9 and TRBJ2-2, with TRBD2 as a possible D gene (6 bases). The CDR3 totals 16 residues. Germline V gene sequence: CDR1 SGDLS, CDR2 YYNGEE. Between the trimmed V and J ends, which lost 0 bases and 3 bases, there was a span of 12 bases. This CDR3 is CASSVARDGYTGELFF. The CDR3 coding sequence is TGTGCCAGCAGCGTAGCGCGGGACGGATACACCGGGGAGCTGTTTTTT.

This chain joins TRBV27 and TRBJ2-2; a possible D gene is TRBD1 (5 bases). Trimming removed 6 bases at V and 2 bases at J, with 16 bases between. The germline V gene encodes CDR1 MNHEY and CDR2 SMNVEV (reference sequence). The CDR3 has 16 residues. The CDR3 DNA sequence: TGTGCCAGCAGGGCCAGGGCGGACACTAACACCGGGGAGCTGTTTTTT. The encoded protein is CASRARADTNTGELFF.

This clone was detected once. V gene TRBV3-1 (or the pseudogene TRBV3-2) combines with J gene TRBJ2-7; 10 bases match TRBD1. CDR1 LGHDT and CDR2 YNNKEL come from the germline V gene (reference sequence). The junction had 5 bases not matched to a gene; V was cut back by 1 base and J by 5 bases. The CDR3 is 15 amino acids. The CDR3 DNA reads as TGTGCCAGCAGCCAAGGTGGGGACAGGGGTGACGAGCAGTACTTC. Amino acid sequence: CASSQGGDRGDEQYF.

V is TRBV18 and J is TRBJ2-1; TRBD1 matches at 8 bases. After removal of 4 bases from V and 7 bases from J, the junction contained 9 bases not matched to a gene. Germline V gene lookup returns CDR1 KGHSH and CDR2 LQKENI. CDR3 length: 15 residues. Written as DNA, the CDR3 is TGTGCCAGCTCACTTTCTCAGGGGGCACGAAATGAGCAGTTCTTC. Its translation is CASSLSQGARNEQFF.

This chain connects TRBV12-2 to TRBJ2-1; the D segment call TRBD2 is taken from the table without a DNA check. TRBV12-2 counts as a pseudogene. The CDR3 totals 16 residues. CDR3 protein: CASRLSEGDSYNEQFF. The DNA for the CDR3 is TGTGCAAGTCGCCTCAGTGAGGGCGACTCCTACAATGAGCAGTTCTTC.

V is TRBV11-2 and J is TRBJ1-1; D may be TRBD1 (5 bases). Germline-derived CDR1 and CDR2 are SGHAT and FQNNGV. Trimming removed 5 bases from V and 1 base from J, with 14 bases in between. CDR3 length: 15 residues. The CDR3: CASSTLGRGNTEAFF. The CDR3 bases are TGTGCCAGCAGCACCTTGGGGCGAGGGAACACTGAAGCTTTCTTT.

The V gene is TRBV28, the J gene TRBJ1-1; D uncertain. Germline V gene data show CDR1 as MDHEN and CDR2 as SYDVKM. The V end was cut by 4 bases, the J end by 6 bases, with 12 bases between. The CDR3 sequence is 13 residues long. The CDR3 DNA is TGTGCCAGCAGTTCCACCCTAGTGGCTGAAGCTTTCTTT. It specifies CASSSTLVAEAFF.

The V gene is TRBV6-5, the J gene TRBJ1-5; possibly TRBD1 for D (5 bases). V was clipped by 5 bases and J by 2 bases, with 13 bases between them. Germline CDR1 MNHEY, CDR2 SVGAGI. The CDR3 is 15 residues long. CDR3 coding DNA: TGTGCCAGCAGTCAGAACCAGGGTGGCAATCAGCCCCAGCATTTT. Its translation is CASSQNQGGNQPQHF.

The chain employs TRBV13 and TRBJ1-6; 7 nucleotides line up with TRBD1. Germline loops: CDR1 PRHDT, CDR2 FYEKMQ (reference sequence). Unmatched junction bases numbered 7, after V lost 8 bases and J lost 0 bases. CDR3 size: 16 residues. CDR3 coding DNA: TGTGCCAGCGCGACAGGGAAGAGCTCCTATAATTCACCCCTCCACTTT. Translating gives CASATGKSSYNSPLHF.

This chain connects TRBV5-4 to TRBJ2-1, with a weak D call TRBD2 (6 bases). The CDR3 sequence is 16 residues long. The V gene's germline CDR1 is SGHNT and CDR2 YYREEE (reference sequence). The V gene lost 2 bases and the J gene lost 7 bases, with 19 bases spanning the gap. DNA for the CDR3: TGTGCCAGCAGCTTCAGGACGGGAGTATCTAGAAATGAGCAGTTCTTC. Residues: CASSFRTGVSRNEQFF.

This rearrangement joins TRBV7-9 to TRBJ2-1; the D is unclear. Germline V gene data show CDR1 as SEHNR and CDR2 as FQNEAQ (reference sequence). CDR3 length equals 15 residues. Trimming stripped 1 base from V and 0 bases from J, with 7 bases between. CDR3 amino acids: CASSLGLSSYNEQFF. CDR3 sequence (DNA): TGTGCCAGCAGCTTAGGGTTGAGCTCCTACAATGAGCAGTTCTTC. Full variable domain (rest looked up from reference TRBV7-9 and TRBJ2-1): DTGVSQNPRHKITKRGQNVTFRCDPISEHNRLYWYRQTLGQGPEFLTYFQNEAQLEKSRLLSDRFSAERPKGSFSTLEIQRTEQGDSAMYLCASSLGLSSYNEQFFGPGTRLTVL.

The rearrangement links TRBV25-1 to TRBJ2-5; 9 nucleotides agree with TRBD1. Germline V gives CDR1 MGHDK, CDR2 SYGVNS. The CDR3 is 15 residues long. Unmatched junction bases numbered 9, after V lost 6 bases and J lost 4 bases. The CDR3 spells CASRLGTGFGETQYF. The CDR3 nucleotides read TGTGCCAGCAGATTAGGGACAGGGTTTGGAGAGACCCAGTACTTC.

This chain connects TRBV4-1 to TRBJ2-1, with 8 bases that match TRBD2. V was clipped by 3 bases and J by 8 bases; unmatched bases: 12. CDR1 is MGHRA and CDR2 is YSYEKL in the germline V gene. The CDR3 is 16 residues long. The CDR3 loop is CASSQYWPIGGDEQFF. CDR3 coding DNA: TGCGCCAGCAGCCAGTACTGGCCCATCGGGGGGGATGAGCAGTTCTTC.

The chain combines TRBV6-5 with TRBJ1-2, with D maybe TRBD1 (6 bases). Trimming cost V 2 bases and J 3 bases, with 13 bases left between them. The CDR3 consists of 15 residues. CDR1 and CDR2 (germline): MNHEY, SVGAGI. CDR3 bases: TGTGCCAGCAGTTACCTAACAGGGAGGGACTATGGCTACACCTTC. Encoded protein: CASSYLTGRDYGYTF.

The rearrangement joins TRBV4-1 to TRBJ2-2, with 8 positions matching TRBD1. There are 16 residues in the CDR3. Germline V CDR1 and CDR2: MGHRA, YSYEKL. The ends lost 6 bases at V and 5 bases at J; junction bases unmatched: 11. CDR3: CASRSDRGGITGELFF. In DNA form, the CDR3 reads TGCGCCAGCAGGTCTGACAGGGGAGGTATAACCGGGGAGCTGTTTTTT.

This chain links TRBV15 with TRBJ1-5; D unresolved. Per the germline V gene, CDR1 is LNHNV and CDR2 is YYDKDF (reference sequence). This CDR3 is 13 amino acids long. Trimming pared 3 bases from V and 6 bases from J, leaving 9 bases between. The DNA of the CDR3 is TGTGCCACCAGCAGTTTAAGAGGTCAGCCCCAGCATTTT. It translates to CATSSLRGQPQHF.

CDR3 DNA: TGTGCCAGCGGAACGACAGGTCCCTACAATGAGCAGTTCTTC. Translated: CASGTTGPYNEQFF. The rearrangement joins TRBV27 to TRBJ2-1, with D possibly being TRBD1 (6 bases). Germline CDR1 reads MNHEY; CDR2 reads SMNVEV (reference sequence). The V and J ends lost 8 bases and 2 bases respectively, with 13 bases between them. The length of the CDR3 is 14 residues.

The count of this clone is one. V usage is TRBV6-5 and J usage is TRBJ1-1; the D is unclear. Trimming stripped 7 bases from V and 4 bases from J, with 13 bases between. This CDR3 spans 13 amino acids. Germline CDR1 and CDR2: MNHEY and SVGAGI. Here the CDR3 DNA reads TGTGCCAGCAATGTAAATTCGGGCACTGAAGCTTTCTTT. As protein: CASNVNSGTEAFF.

The J gene is TRBJ1-1, the V gene TRBV18, with a possible D match to TRBD1 (6 bases). Germline lookup yields CDR1 KGHSH and CDR2 LQKENI. The CDR3 is made up of 19 amino acids. V dropped 2 bases and J dropped 1 base, with 23 bases sitting between them. DNA of the CDR3: TGTGCCAGCTCACCAGTCTCGGGACACGAAAAGGGACAGAACACTGAAGCTTTCTTT. Protein sequence: CASSPVSGHEKGQNTEAFF.

The V gene is TRBV5-5, the J gene TRBJ1-2; D call uncertain. The CDR3 loop spans 15 amino acids. Germline V gives CDR1 SGHKS, CDR2 YYEKEE (reference sequence). V lost 4 bases, J lost 0 bases, and 13 bases lay in between. CDR3 sequence reads: CASSPTGNTNYGYTF. The CDR3 region has the DNA TGTGCCAGCAGCCCCACCGGGAACACTAACTATGGCTACACCTTC.

This rearrangement joins TRBV3-1 (or the pseudogene TRBV3-2) to TRBJ2-1, with TRBD2 matching 11 bases. V lost 2 bases and J lost 8; bases outside the gene matches: 2. CDR1 and CDR2 (germline): LGHDT, YNNKEL (reference sequence). There are 14 residues in the CDR3. In nucleotides, the CDR3 is TGTGCCAGCAGCCAACTAGCGGGAGGCCATGAGCAGTTCTTC. It codes for CASSQLAGGHEQFF.

The rearrangement joins TRBV28 to TRBJ1-1; possible D gene TRBD1, 6 bases. This CDR3 is built from 14 residues. Germline CDR1 is MDHEN and CDR2 is SYDVKM. V was cut by 5 bases and J by 4 bases, with 14 bases left in between. CDR3 nucleotides: TGTGCCAGCAGTCCCTTCAACAGGGCCACTGAAGCTTTCTTT. Translating gives CASSPFNRATEAFF. Filled out from reference TRBV28 and TRBJ1-1, the complete variable domain reads DVKVTQSSRYLVKRTGEKVFLECVQDMDHENMFWYRQDPGLGLRLIYFSYDVKMKEKGDIPEGYSVSREKKERFSLILESASTNQTSMYLCASSPFNRATEAFFGQGTRLTVV.

The rearrangement links TRBV27 to TRBJ2-7; 7 bases agree with TRBD2. In germline, CDR1 is MNHEY, CDR2 SMNVEV (reference sequence). This CDR3 has 14 residues. The J segment lost 3 bases and the V segment lost 6 bases, leaving 8 bases of the junction unmatched. Written as DNA, the CDR3 is TGTGCCAGCAGCCTTTCCGGGGGGATCTACGAGCAGTACTTC. Translated, it gives CASSLSGGIYEQYF.

The V and J genes are TRBV7-9 and TRBJ2-7; tentatively, D is TRBD2 (6 bases). This CDR3 is 15 amino acids long. Trimming took off 1 base at V and 2 bases at J, with 12 bases between the two ends. In germline, CDR1 is SEHNR, CDR2 FQNEAQ (reference sequence). CDR3 protein: CASSLVIGGTYEQYF. The CDR3 DNA is TGTGCCAGCAGCTTAGTGATAGGCGGGACCTACGAGCAGTACTTC.

This chain uses TRBV28 with TRBJ1-6; 7 nucleotides align to TRBD1. With V trimmed by 6 bases and J by 6 bases, 8 bases remained unmatched. CDR3 length equals 15 residues. CDR1 and CDR2 from the germline V gene are MDHEN and SYDVKM. CDR3 amino acids: CASSPPGQANSPLHF. CDR3 bases: TGTGCCAGCAGCCCCCCTGGACAGGCTAATTCACCCCTCCACTTT. Supplemented by reference TRBV28 and TRBJ1-6, the full variable domain reads DVKVTQSSRYLVKRTGEKVFLECVQDMDHENMFWYRQDPGLGLRLIYFSYDVKMKEKGDIPEGYSVSREKKERFSLILESASTNQTSMYLCASSPPGQANSPLHFGNGTRLTVT.

V and J are TRBV5-1 and TRBJ2-7, with 7 nucleotides matching TRBD1. After removal of 4 bases from V and 3 bases from J, the junction contained 7 bases not matched to a gene. CDR1 is SGHRS and CDR2 is YFSETQ in the germline V gene. This CDR3 has 14 amino acids. The CDR3 region has the DNA TGCGCCAGCAGCCCAGGGACAGTCCTCTACGAGCAGTACTTC. Translated, it gives CASSPGTVLYEQYF.